One T cell receptor beta chain is described in this entry. This sample is drawn from a study of blood T cell repertoires in COVID-19. CDR3 length: 14 amino acids. Germline loops: CDR1 KGHSH, CDR2 LQKENI. Trimming took off 3 bases at V and 10 bases at J, with 13 bases between the two ends. As handled by the study authors: Cell counts per sample came from amplifying reference gene primers. Clones were sequenced by immunoSEQ multiplex PCR, and TCRdb holds only the in-frame ones, with some missing. V, J and clone size are those of that table, while D and trimming were read from the DNA. The repertoire has some 110,000 clones, approximately 90% of them found once; the top ten carry approximately 4.3%.

This TCR derives from a man aged 40-49 years with acute or convalescent COVID-19. V and J are TRBV18 and TRBJ1-6; a weak D match, TRBD1 (6 bases). Sequenced sample: peripheral blood. The CDR3 region is CASSPKQGESPLHF. CDR3 nucleotide sequence: TGTGCCAGCTCACCGAAACAGGGAGAATCACCCCTCCACTTT.